Reported below is one T cell receptor (beta chain). At one end the junction does not follow the germline gene, possibly because of a read error. No cell sorting was done before RNA was extracted from the tissue. This entry comes from a study of tumor and adjacent non-tumor tissue in lung cancer. The CDR3 consists of 15 residues. Germline V gene sequence: CDR1 MDHEN, CDR2 SYDVKM. A modified ARM-PCR protocol with three rounds of nested PCR amplified TCRbeta. TCRdb re-derived calls from the multiplex PCR reads in MiXCR, one entry per CDR3 protein. The table has roughly 120,000 distinct CDR3 sequences, over 75% seen once.

The J gene is TRBJ2-4, the V gene TRBV28; D is unresolved. The origin of this receptor is a man in his 70s with non-small cell lung cancer. The sequencing input was lung tumor tissue. Here the CDR3 DNA reads TGTGCCAGCAGTTTATATCCTCTGGCCAGAAACATTCAGTACTTC. Residues: CASSLYPLARNIQYF.